This T cell receptor (beta chain) was found in a study of early T cells in non-severe SARS-CoV-2 infection. The study's findings and limits: The VDJdb matching leaned toward anti-spike CD8 responses and overlooked private and CD4 specificities.

This clonotype showed up just a few times. Antigen unknown. TCRdb ran MiXCR on the 5' RACE reads and lists one entry per CDR3 protein. The profile shows 35,000 to 40,000 distinct CDR3 sequences, roughly 6.2% of them singletons. The CDR3 is 12 amino acids. The ends were cut back, 6 bases at V and 5 bases at J, with 10 bases in the middle. The sample comprised whole blood. This sequence originates from an adult who was a healthcare worker with PCR-confirmed SARS-CoV-2 infection or an uninfected control (not recorded which). The chain joins TRBV12-3 or TRBV12-4 to TRBJ1-2, with D perhaps matching TRBD1 (5 bases). The CDR3 here is CASSPGEYGYTF. CDR3 in DNA: TGTGCCAGCAGCCCGGGGGAGTATGGCTACACCTTC.